This passage covers 25 T cell receptor beta chains from one sample sequenced in a study of OX40 agonist ivuxolimab in advanced cancers. Assay used: immunoSEQ multiplex PCR; TCRdb lists only in-frame clones, some missing. The sample has roughly 80,000 clones, approximately 85% seen once. The starting material was CD4+ or CD8+ T cells sorted from blood, obtained in a trial of the OX40 agonist ivuxolimab. The receptor source for this set is an adult with an advanced solid tumor such as melanoma, head and neck, liver or kidney cancer.

This rearrangement joins TRBV4-3 to TRBJ1-5; D ambiguous. The ends were cut back, 0 bases at V and 4 bases at J, with 10 bases in the middle. The CDR3 spans 15 residues. Per germline, CDR1 LGHNA and CDR2 YSLEER. The CDR3 DNA reads as TGCGCCAGCAGCCAAGAAGGGCTAGGGAATCAGCCCCAGCATTTT. Amino acid sequence: CASSQEGLGNQPQHF.

This clone appeared a few times. The chain carries TRBV7-2 and TRBJ1-2; D may be TRBD1 (5 bases). The CDR3 runs 14 residues. Between the trimmed V and J ends, which lost 0 bases and 8 bases, there was a span of 13 bases. Germline V gene data show CDR1 as SGHTA and CDR2 as FQGNSA. The CDR3 DNA reads as TGTGCCAGCAGCTTAGCGGGAGGGGTAGGAGGCTACACCTTC. It yields the protein CASSLAGGVGGYTF. The variable domain in full, with the rest retrieved from reference TRBV7-2 and TRBJ1-2, is GAGVSQSPSNKVTEKGKDVELRCDPISGHTALYWYRQSLGQGLEFLIYFQGNSAPDKSGLPSDRFSAERTGGSVSTLTIQRTQQEDSAVYLCASSLAGGVGGYTFGSGTRLTVV.

The chain combines TRBV7-9 with TRBJ1-1; no reliable D call. This CDR3 is 14 amino acids long. Trimming removed 5 bases at V and 5 bases at J, with 15 bases between. CDR1 and CDR2 (germline): SEHNR, FQNEAQ (reference sequence). Written as DNA, the CDR3 is TGTGCCAGCAGCGCTCCCCCGAGGGTAACTGAAGCTTTCTTT. Translating gives CASSAPPRVTEAFF.

The chain joins TRBV5-6 to TRBJ2-5; the D is unclear. Trimming stripped 2 bases from V and 5 bases from J, with 4 bases between. Germline V lookup: CDR1 SGHDT, CDR2 YYEEEE. CDR3 length equals 11 residues. CDR3 DNA sequence: TGTGCCAGCAGCTTACAGGAGACCCAGTACTTC. Residues: CASSLQETQYF.

The chain is built from TRBV19 and TRBJ1-5, with 8 bases aligning to TRBD1. The CDR3 runs 15 residues. Trimming took 5 bases from V and 8 from J; bases not matched to a gene: 11. Germline assignment: CDR1 LNHDA and CDR2 SQIVND (reference sequence). CDR3 in amino acids: CASSPRGTGGEPQHF. In DNA, the CDR3 is TGTGCCAGTAGTCCCCGAGGGACAGGAGGTGAGCCCCAGCATTTT.

This clone was observed a few times. The rearrangement joins TRBV10-3 to TRBJ1-1; TRBD1 matches 7 bases. The trim removed 4 bases at V and 8 bases at J, leaving 13 bases unmatched. This CDR3 has 15 residues. Germline V gene data show CDR1 as ENHRY and CDR2 as SYGVKD. In DNA, the CDR3 is TGTGCCATCAGTGGAGGGGGCCTGAGGTCAACCGAAGCTTTCTTT. Translation gives CAISGGGLRSTEAFF.

This sequence joins TRBV11-1 and TRBJ1-1; D may be TRBD1 (6 bases). The V end lost 8 bases, the J end lost 4 bases, and 11 bases lay between the germline ends. This CDR3 has 12 residues. Looked up from germline, CDR1 is SGHAT and CDR2 is FQDESV (reference sequence). The chain's CDR3 is CASVSGATEAFF. CDR3 bases: TGTGCCAGCGTCTCGGGGGCCACTGAAGCTTTCTTT.

This clone was recorded only once. J is TRBJ1-1 and V is TRBV10-3; D possibly corresponds to TRBD1 (5 bases). The CDR3 consists of 12 residues. Germline CDR1 ENHRY, CDR2 SYGVKD. V lost 11 bases, J lost 11 bases, and 21 bases lay in between. The CDR3, as DNA: TGTGCCTCGGGGACGGAGCAGGGTTGGGCTTTCTTT. Encoded protein: CASGTEQGWAFF.

J is TRBJ2-5 and V is TRBV19; 9 bases align to TRBD2. Trimming cost V 4 bases and J 7 bases; bases outside gene matches: 10. The CDR3 is made up of 15 amino acids. The germline V gene encodes CDR1 LNHDA and CDR2 SQIVND (reference sequence). CDR3 protein: CASSTQATSGTTQYF. The DNA of the CDR3 is TGTGCCAGTAGTACCCAGGCGACTAGCGGTACGACCCAGTACTTC.

The chain carries TRBV30 and TRBJ1-4; D is uncertain. The V gene lost 2 bases and the J gene lost 3 bases, with 10 bases spanning the gap. This CDR3 comprises 14 residues. Germline V gene data show CDR1 as GTSNPN and CDR2 as SVGIG (reference sequence). The CDR3 coding sequence is TGTGCCTGGAGTCAACGTAATTCTAATGAAAAACTGTTTTTT. Amino acids: CAWSQRNSNEKLFF.

CDR3 sequence reads: CASSQSLQGGRGEAFF. As DNA, the CDR3 is TGCGCCAGCAGCCAGTCACTACAGGGAGGACGTGGTGAAGCTTTCTTT. This chain joins TRBV4-1 and TRBJ1-1; tentative D call: TRBD1 (6 bases). Germline CDR1 is MGHRA and CDR2 is YSYEKL. V was trimmed by 3 bases and J by 7 bases, leaving 21 bases between them. The CDR3 has 16 residues.

V is TRBV5-4 and J is TRBJ2-7, with TRBD1 as a possible D gene (6 bases). CDR3 length: 14 residues. V lost 4 bases to trimming and J lost 2 bases, with 13 bases between them. From germline, CDR1 is SGHNT and CDR2 YYREEE (reference sequence). The DNA of the CDR3 is TGTGCCAGCAGCAACCCAGGGGCCCCCTACGAGCAGTACTTC. Its protein is CASSNPGAPYEQYF.

This clone has only a few counts. This chain joins TRBV7-2 and TRBJ1-1; unclear D gene. Trimming removed 0 bases at V and 4 bases at J, with 9 bases between. This CDR3 has 14 residues. The germline V gene has CDR1 SGHTA and CDR2 FQGNSA. The CDR3 is CASSLAGPSTEAFF. Here the CDR3 DNA reads TGTGCCAGCAGCTTAGCAGGGCCCAGCACTGAAGCTTTCTTT.

The chain has TRBV15 and TRBJ1-3; the D gene is possibly TRBD1 (6 bases). Per germline, CDR1 LNHNV and CDR2 YYDKDF (reference sequence). V dropped 1 base and J dropped 4 bases, with 8 bases sitting between them. The CDR3 extends over 14 amino acids. CDR3 region: CATSRGGTGNTIYF. The CDR3 nucleotides read TGTGCCACCAGCAGAGGCGGGACAGGAAACACCATATATTTT. The variable domain in full, completed from reference TRBV15 and TRBJ1-3, reads DAMVIQNPRYQVTQFGKPVTLSCSQTLNHNVMYWYQQKSSQAPKLLFHYYDKDFNNEADTPDNFQSRRPNTSFCFLDIRSPGLGDTAMYLCATSRGGTGNTIYFGEGSWLTVV.

The chain links TRBV29-1 to TRBJ2-7, with 8 nucleotides matching TRBD2. The CDR3 is made up of 13 amino acids. In germline, CDR1 is SQVTM, CDR2 ANQGSEA. Trimming at V came to 7 bases and at J to 4 bases, leaving 9 bases not matched to a gene. Here the CDR3 reads CSATGTREYEQYF. The CDR3 coding sequence is TGCAGCGCTACCGGGACTAGGGAGTACGAGCAGTACTTC.

This clone was seen just once. J is TRBJ2-5 and V is TRBV11-2; TRBD2 aligns across 11 bases. J was trimmed by 1 base and V by 4 bases; bases with no gene match: 11. The CDR3 runs 18 residues. Germline V CDR1 and CDR2: SGHAT, FQNNGV. The DNA of the CDR3 is TGTGCCAGCAGCTCCCTAGATGAGGGACTAGCGGTCCAAGAGACCCAGTACTTC. Protein product: CASSSLDEGLAVQETQYF.

The chain joins TRBV5-1 to TRBJ2-5, with a weak D call TRBD2 (6 bases). The CDR3 runs to 16 residues. The V end lost 0 bases, the J end lost 5 bases, and 17 bases lay between the germline ends. Germline loops: CDR1 SGHRS, CDR2 YFSETQ. CDR3 nucleotide sequence: TGCGCCAGCAGCTTGGCCGCGGGGCGAGGGATTGAGACCCAGTACTTC. Translated: CASSLAAGRGIETQYF.

V and J are TRBV30 and TRBJ1-1; TRBD1 matches 7 bases. V gave up 2 bases and J gave up 3 bases; unmatched junction bases: 6. The CDR3 contains 14 residues. CDR1 and CDR2 (germline): GTSNPN, SVGIG (reference sequence). The DNA of the CDR3 is TGTGCCTGGAGTCGCAAGGGGGCTGACACTGAAGCTTTCTTT. Translation gives CAWSRKGADTEAFF.

This clone came up a few times. The rearrangement links TRBV7-2 to TRBJ1-1; D may be TRBD1 (5 bases). V lost 5 bases and J 1 base, leaving 14 bases between the germline ends. Germline CDR1 SGHTA, CDR2 FQGNSA. The CDR3 loop spans 15 amino acids. The CDR3 DNA reads as TGTGCCAGCAGCAAACCGGGACTTACGAACACTGAAGCTTTCTTT. Translation gives CASSKPGLTNTEAFF.

The gene calls are TRBV5-1 and TRBJ1-5; D is ambiguous. V lost 1 base and J lost 5, with 7 bases in between. CDR1 is SGHRS and CDR2 is YFSETQ in the germline V gene. The CDR3 runs 13 residues. Here the CDR3 DNA reads TGCGCCAGCAGCTTGTCACACGATCAGCCCCAGCATTTT. Translation: CASSLSHDQPQHF.

The chain joins TRBV11-2 to TRBJ2-6, with D perhaps TRBD2 (5 bases). Per the germline V gene, CDR1 is SGHAT and CDR2 is FQNNGV. The ends were cut back, 4 bases at V and 0 bases at J, with 10 bases in the middle. The CDR3 extends over 16 amino acids. CDR3 coding DNA: TGTGCCAGCAGCTGGCGACGGGACTCTGGGGCCAACGTCCTGACTTTC. This encodes CASSWRRDSGANVLTF.

This chain connects TRBV18 to TRBJ2-5, with a possible D match to TRBD2 (5 bases). V lost 1 base to trimming and J lost 4 bases, with 7 bases between them. Germline V gives CDR1 KGHSH, CDR2 LQKENI. The CDR3 sequence is 13 residues long. CDR3 sequence: CASSPRSGETQYF. The DNA for the CDR3 is TGTGCCAGCTCACCACGAAGCGGAGAGACCCAGTACTTC.

This clone was seen only once. CDR3 loop: CAWSVQTYGYTF. CDR3 nucleotides: TGTGCCTGGAGTGTACAGACCTATGGCTACACCTTC. J is TRBJ1-2 and V is TRBV30; D unresolved. Per germline, CDR1 GTSNPN and CDR2 SVGIG (reference sequence). CDR3 length equals 12 residues. V was clipped by 0 bases and J by 4 bases, with 6 bases between them.

The chain combines TRBV30 with TRBJ2-7; D not certain. The germline gives CDR1 GTSNPN, CDR2 SVGIG (reference sequence). V lost 2 bases, J lost 3 bases, and 8 bases lay in between. CDR3 length: 12 amino acids. Here the CDR3 DNA reads TGTGCCTGGAGTCCAAACTTCTACGAGCAGTACTTC. Its translation: CAWSPNFYEQYF.

This clone was seen a few times. The chain combines TRBV29-1 with TRBJ1-1; D is possibly TRBD1 (5 bases). The germline CDR1 and CDR2 sequences are SQVTM and ANQGSEA. The V gene lost 5 bases and the J gene lost 6 bases, with 13 bases spanning the gap. The CDR3 runs to 12 residues. The CDR3 bases are TGCAGCGTTATCCTAGGGGCGGCTGAAGCTTTCTTT. This encodes CSVILGAAEAFF. The entire variable domain, with the rest obtained from reference TRBV29-1 and TRBJ1-1, is as follows: SAVISQKPSRDICQRGTSLTIQCQVDSQVTMMFWYRQQPGQSLTLIATANQGSEATYESGFVIDKFPISRPNLTFSTLTVSNMSPEDSSIYLCSVILGAAEAFFGQGTRLTVV.